This passage covers 21 T cell receptor beta chains from one sample sequenced in a study of T cells in Graves' hyperthyroidism and ophthalmopathy. Amplified regions were TCR beta CDR3 sequences from RNA transcripts. Researchers ran a first-round RT-PCR on the TCR CDR3 using the HTBI primer set. TCRdb called the multiplex PCR reads again in MiXCR, with one record for every CDR3 protein. Of more than 150,000 distinct CDR3 sequences listed, about a sixth are singletons. The sample was blood. The receptor set was obtained from a woman aged 45-59 years with Graves' hyperthyroidism.

The chain links TRBV5-1 to TRBJ2-1, with 10 bases fitting TRBD2. CDR1 is SGHRS and CDR2 is YFSETQ in the germline V gene. Trimming at V came to 7 bases and at J to 7 bases, leaving 14 bases not matched to a gene. The CDR3 consists of 16 residues. CDR3 DNA: TGCGCCAGCGGGTCACAAGCGGGAGGGCCTAGTAATGAGCAGTTCTTC. It is translated as CASGSQAGGPSNEQFF.

V usage is TRBV3-1 and J usage is TRBJ1-2; TRBD1 agrees at 7 bases. With V trimmed by 5 bases and J by 4 bases, 10 bases remained unmatched. This CDR3 contains 15 residues. CDR1 and CDR2 from the germline V gene are LGHDT and YNNKEL (reference sequence). CDR3 nucleotides: TGTGCCAGCAGCGCGTATACGGGACAGATCTATGGCTACACCTTC. Protein: CASSAYTGQIYGYTF.

This clonotype was detected a few times. The chain uses TRBV5-4 and TRBJ1-2; D remains ambiguous. This CDR3 has 14 residues. CDR1 and CDR2 (germline): SGHNT, YYREEE (reference sequence). V was clipped by 4 bases and J by 2 bases, with 12 bases between them. The CDR3 DNA reads TGTGCCAGCAGCCTTGACACGAACAACTATGGCTACACCTTC. Its protein is CASSLDTNNYGYTF.

The sample holds many counts of this clonotype. CDR3 amino acids: CASSQAGGRRETQYF. CDR3 bases: TGTGCCAGCAGCCAAGCGGGGGGACGGAGGGAGACCCAGTACTTC. The V and J genes are TRBV28 and TRBJ2-5; 9 nucleotides align to TRBD2. V lost 6 bases and J lost 5; bases outside the gene matches: 10. Germline assignment: CDR1 MDHEN and CDR2 SYDVKM. This CDR3 comprises 15 residues.

This clonotype has at least ten counts. V usage is TRBV6-6 and J usage is TRBJ1-2; 9 nucleotides line up with TRBD1. The CDR3 extends over 15 amino acids. V shed 0 bases and J 4 bases; nucleotides not matched to a gene: 3. Germline loops: CDR1 MNHNY, CDR2 SVGAGI (reference sequence). CDR3 in amino acids: CASSYSLQGAYGYTF. The CDR3 DNA reads as TGTGCCAGCAGTTACTCTTTACAGGGGGCCTATGGCTACACCTTC.

The rearrangement joins TRBV4-2 to TRBJ2-1, with 10 nucleotides matching TRBD2. The germline V gene encodes CDR1 LGHNA and CDR2 YNFKEQ. This CDR3 region has 16 residues. The ends lost 0 bases at V and 9 bases at J; junction bases unmatched: 8. The DNA for the CDR3 is TGTGCCAGCAGCCAAGATCGAGCGGGGGGGTGGGGTGAGCAGTTCTTC. This gives the protein CASSQDRAGGWGEQFF.

This clonotype was recorded many times. V is TRBV27 and J is TRBJ2-7; no clear D gene. This CDR3 spans 13 amino acids. Germline CDR1 is MNHEY and CDR2 is SMNVEV (reference sequence). Deletions cut 0 bases from V and 4 bases from J, with 7 bases between. The CDR3 is CASSLSVLYEQYF. For the CDR3, the DNA is TGTGCCAGCAGTTTATCGGTATTGTACGAGCAGTACTTC.

This clonotype was detected ten times or more. The chain employs TRBV6-1 and TRBJ1-1, with D tentatively TRBD1 (6 bases). Per the germline V gene, CDR1 is MNHNS and CDR2 is SASEGT. The CDR3 totals 12 residues. V was cut by 8 bases and J by 3 bases, with 10 bases left in between. The CDR3 protein is CASSQGYTEAFF. CDR3 coding DNA: TGTGCCAGCTCTCAGGGGTACACTGAAGCTTTCTTT.

This clonotype has just a few counts. The chain combines TRBV10-2 with TRBJ2-2; D may be TRBD2 (5 bases). The V gene lost 6 bases and the J gene lost 7 bases, with 21 bases spanning the gap. This CDR3 is built from 16 residues. Germline lookup yields CDR1 WSHSY and CDR2 SAAADI. The CDR3: CASSIPGQSGVGELFF. The DNA for the CDR3 is TGCGCCAGCAGCATCCCCGGCCAAAGCGGTGTCGGGGAGCTGTTTTTT.

This clonotype was detected many times. The chain recombines TRBV2 with TRBJ2-3; a weak D match, TRBD2 (5 bases). The CDR3 covers 14 residues. Between the trimmed V and J ends, which lost 5 bases and 1 base, there was a span of 10 bases. Germline V gene sequence: CDR1 SNHLY, CDR2 FYNNEI. This chain's CDR3 is CASSTMRGTDTQYF. The CDR3 DNA reads as TGTGCCAGCAGTACGATGCGGGGCACAGATACGCAGTATTTT.

This clonotype was observed many times. The chain employs TRBV5-1 and TRBJ1-2; D remains ambiguous. CDR3 length: 12 amino acids. From germline, CDR1 is SGHRS and CDR2 YFSETQ. V was clipped by 3 bases and J by 4 bases, with 7 bases between them. CDR3 DNA sequence: TGCGCCAGCAGCTGGGATCTCTATGGCTACACCTTC. Residues: CASSWDLYGYTF.

This clonotype was seen ten or more times. V and J are TRBV5-8 and TRBJ2-7, with TRBD1 identical over 8 bases. V lost 4 bases to trimming and J lost 1 base; unmatched junction nucleotides: 10. The germline V gene has CDR1 SGHTS and CDR2 YDEGEE. The CDR3 sequence is 16 residues long. The CDR3 reads CASSLWQGAPSYEQYF. The CDR3 DNA reads as TGTGCCAGCAGCCTTTGGCAGGGGGCTCCTTCCTACGAGCAGTACTTC.

This chain joins TRBV5-1 and TRBJ2-7, with D unclear. The CDR3 contains 13 residues. Germline V CDR1 and CDR2: SGHRS, YFSETQ. V gave up 4 bases and J gave up 3 bases, with 11 bases separating them. CDR3 protein: CASSNDGDYEQYF. The CDR3 DNA reads as TGCGCCAGCAGCAACGATGGGGACTACGAGCAGTACTTC.

This clonotype was seen many times. The rearrangement joins TRBV5-4 to TRBJ2-1; D perhaps matches TRBD2 (6 bases). Per the germline V gene, CDR1 is SGHNT and CDR2 is YYREEE (reference sequence). The CDR3 loop spans 15 amino acids. V dropped 4 bases and J dropped 8 bases, with 19 bases sitting between them. The CDR3 loop is CASSPPGLSDDEQFF. In DNA form, the CDR3 reads TGTGCCAGCAGCCCTCCGGGACTGTCGGACGATGAGCAGTTCTTC.

The gene calls are TRBV5-4 and TRBJ2-2; 9 bases match TRBD1. The germline V gene has CDR1 SGHNT and CDR2 YYREEE (reference sequence). This CDR3 region has 16 residues. V was clipped by 4 bases and J by 1 base; unmatched bases: 5. The CDR3 coding sequence is TGTGCCAGCAGCGGCGGACAGGGGAAGAACACCGGGGAGCTGTTTTTT. Encoded protein: CASSGGQGKNTGELFF.

This clonotype was recorded at least ten times. This chain uses TRBV6-1 with TRBJ1-2, with a possible D match to TRBD1 (6 bases). The ends were cut back, 2 bases at V and 7 bases at J, with 11 bases in the middle. CDR3 length equals 13 residues. Germline V lookup: CDR1 MNHNS, CDR2 SASEGT. This chain's CDR3 is CASSETGKAGYTF. The CDR3 DNA sequence: TGTGCCAGCAGTGAAACAGGGAAGGCTGGCTACACCTTC.

This clonotype was detected ten times or more. For the CDR3, the DNA is TGCGCCAGCAGCTTAACGACAGGCGTACGGGAGCAGTTCTTC. This gives the protein CASSLTTGVREQFF. J is TRBJ2-1 and V is TRBV5-1; D might be TRBD1 (6 bases). The CDR3 consists of 14 residues. The germline V gene has CDR1 SGHRS and CDR2 YFSETQ. Trimming removed 2 bases at V and 10 bases at J, with 16 bases between.

This clonotype came up many times. The rearrangement links TRBV29-1 to TRBJ1-5, with TRBD1 matching 7 bases. The length of the CDR3 is 13 residues. V lost 7 bases to trimming and J lost 3 bases; unmatched junction nucleotides: 6. Germline V CDR1 and CDR2: SQVTM, ANQGSEA. The CDR3 region has the DNA TGCAGCGCCTCGACAGGGCCCAATCAGCCCCAGCATTTT. The encoded protein is CSASTGPNQPQHF.

This clonotype has just a few counts. The V call is TRBV5-1, the J call TRBJ1-4; 7 positions agree with TRBD1. V gave up 4 bases and J gave up 5 bases; unmatched junction bases: 5. The CDR3 is 14 amino acids. Per germline, CDR1 SGHRS and CDR2 YFSETQ. In DNA, the CDR3 is TGCGCCAGCAGCAGGGACAGCAGAAATGAAAAACTGTTTTTT. Protein sequence: CASSRDSRNEKLFF.

This clonotype was recorded many times. The rearrangement links TRBV11-2 to TRBJ1-5; weak D call: TRBD1 (5 bases). Germline values: CDR1 SGHAT, CDR2 FQNNGV. Trimming shortened V by 5 bases and J by 8 bases, and 13 bases separated the two germline ends. This CDR3 has 13 residues. CDR3 sequence (DNA): TGTGCCAGCAGCCCCGCAGGGATTGAGCCCCAGCATTTT. Amino acid sequence: CASSPAGIEPQHF.

This clonotype was seen many times. The genes are TRBV6-1 and TRBJ1-1, with 7 bases fitting TRBD1. The length of the CDR3 is 16 residues. V trimming: 6 bases; J trimming: 2 bases; junction bases outside the gene matches: 12. Germline loops: CDR1 MNHNS, CDR2 SASEGT. The CDR3 coding sequence is TGTGCCAGCAGGGAGTTACAGGGACAGCGAAACACTGAAGCTTTCTTT. Its translation: CASRELQGQRNTEAFF.